What follows are 18 T cell receptor beta chains derived from one specimen sequenced in a study of blood T cell repertoires in COVID-19. Sequencing was performed with immunoSEQ multiplex PCR; in TCRdb, only in-frame clones are kept and a portion is missing. The profile shows tens of thousands of clones, about 89% of them singletons. Sequenced input: peripheral blood. These receptors all stem from a man aged 50-59 years with active or convalescent COVID-19.

The J gene is TRBJ2-1, the V gene TRBV3-1 (or the pseudogene TRBV3-2), with TRBD2 identical over 8 bases. In germline, CDR1 is LGHDT, CDR2 YNNKEL (reference sequence). CDR3 length: 16 residues. J gave up 6 bases and V 0 bases, and 7 bases lay outside the gene matches. This CDR3 reads CASSQDASGGSNEQFF. CDR3 in DNA: TGTGCCAGCAGCCAAGACGCCAGCGGGGGTAGCAATGAGCAGTTCTTC.

This clone is a singleton in its sample. The chain uses TRBV9 and TRBJ1-3; 9 nucleotides align to TRBD1. CDR3 length: 15 residues. The germline V gene encodes CDR1 SGDLS and CDR2 YYNGEE. J lost 3 bases, V lost 2 bases, and 3 bases had no gene match. DNA of the CDR3: TGTGCCAGCAGCGTGGGGACAGGGTATGGAAACACCATATATTTT. It yields the protein CASSVGTGYGNTIYF.

The rearrangement uses TRBV28 and TRBJ1-3; D is unclear. This CDR3 comprises 15 residues. The germline V gene encodes CDR1 MDHEN and CDR2 SYDVKM. V lost 8 bases and J 0 bases, leaving 14 bases between the germline ends. CDR3 DNA sequence: TGTGCCAGCTGGAAGAGCGGAGCCTCTGGAAACACCATATATTTT. The encoded protein is CASWKSGASGNTIYF.

This sequence joins TRBV5-1 and TRBJ2-3; TRBD2 agrees at 8 bases. The CDR3 loop spans 15 amino acids. Germline V gene lookup returns CDR1 SGHRS and CDR2 YFSETQ. Losses at the gene ends were 3 bases for V and 2 bases for J; bases not matched to a gene: 5. CDR3 DNA sequence: TGCGCCAGCAGCTCTACTAGCGGTTCCACAGATACGCAGTATTTT. This translates into CASSSTSGSTDTQYF.

The rearrangement joins TRBV5-1 to TRBJ1-3; no reliable D call. V was clipped by 2 bases and J by 1 base, with 7 bases between them. The germline V gene encodes CDR1 SGHRS and CDR2 YFSETQ. The CDR3 totals 14 residues. The CDR3 spells CASSFGSSGNTIYF. The CDR3 DNA sequence: TGCGCCAGCAGCTTTGGCTCATCTGGAAACACCATATATTTT.

The V call is TRBV7-9, the J call TRBJ1-4; D is perhaps TRBD1 (5 bases). Trimming left V 1 base short and J 8 bases short, with 17 bases between. CDR3 size: 16 residues. Germline V lookup: CDR1 SEHNR, CDR2 FQNEAQ (reference sequence). CDR3 loop: CASSLGVGQGGEKLFF. The CDR3 bases are TGTGCCAGCAGCTTAGGAGTAGGGCAGGGAGGCGAAAAACTGTTTTTT.

The chain combines TRBV7-9 with TRBJ2-1; 8 positions agree with TRBD2. The CDR3 is made up of 12 amino acids. V lost 6 bases and J lost 9; bases outside the gene matches: 4. Germline V gives CDR1 SEHNR, CDR2 FQNEAQ (reference sequence). CDR3 bases: TGTGCCAGCAGGCCGGGGGGGATTGAGCAGTTCTTC. Amino acids: CASRPGGIEQFF.

The chain recombines TRBV15 with TRBJ2-1; D is ambiguous. CDR1 LNHNV and CDR2 YYDKDF come from the germline V gene (reference sequence). The V and J ends lost 4 bases and 3 bases respectively, with 4 bases between them. The CDR3 is 12 amino acids. CDR3 nucleotides: TGTGCCACCAGCACGGTCTACAATGAGCAGTTCTTC. Translated: CATSTVYNEQFF.

The chain carries TRBV2 and TRBJ1-2, with TRBD1 identical over 9 bases. V trimming: 6 bases; J trimming: 5 bases; junction bases outside the gene matches: 7. Germline V gene sequence: CDR1 SNHLY, CDR2 FYNNEI. The CDR3 totals 14 residues. Here the CDR3 DNA reads TGTGCCAGCAGCGAACAGGGGGCGGGTTATGGCTACACCTTC. Its translation is CASSEQGAGYGYTF.

The CDR3 nucleotides read TGTGCCAGCAGTTACGCAGGGAGGGCTGTTTCACCCCTCCACTTT. Protein sequence: CASSYAGRAVSPLHF. The V call is TRBV7-9, the J call TRBJ1-6, with D maybe TRBD1 (5 bases). The CDR3 spans 15 residues. Germline values: CDR1 SEHNR, CDR2 FQNEAQ (reference sequence). The germline V and J ends were trimmed by 6 bases and 9 bases, with 18 bases remaining between them.

V gene TRBV5-1 combines with J gene TRBJ1-4, with TRBD1 identical over 8 bases. V was clipped by 2 bases and J by 7 bases; unmatched bases: 10. This CDR3 region has 16 residues. Germline V gene data show CDR1 as SGHRS and CDR2 as YFSETQ. The CDR3 protein is CASSLAGQGAGEKLFF. The CDR3 nucleotides read TGCGCCAGCAGCTTAGCCGGACAGGGAGCGGGTGAAAAACTGTTTTTT.

The chain employs TRBV18 and TRBJ1-1; 7 bases map to TRBD1. CDR1 is KGHSH, CDR2 LQKENI, per germline. V lost 0 bases and J lost 4; bases outside the gene matches: 5. The CDR3 runs 15 residues. CDR3 loop: CASSPPQGGGTEAFF. CDR3 sequence (DNA): TGTGCCAGCTCACCACCGCAGGGGGGTGGCACTGAAGCTTTCTTT.

V gene TRBV6-1 combines with J gene TRBJ1-2, with TRBD1 identical over 10 bases. CDR3 size: 21 residues. Losses at the gene ends were 2 bases for V and 4 bases for J; bases not matched to a gene: 22. Germline-derived CDR1 and CDR2 are MNHNS and SASEGT. The CDR3 nucleotides read TGTGCCAGCAGTGAACCTCCTTCACACCGGGACAGGGGCAATTCCGGCTATGGCTACACCTTC. This gives the protein CASSEPPSHRDRGNSGYGYTF.

The chain is built from TRBV28 and TRBJ1-5; no reliable D call. Trimming took 8 bases from V and 5 from J, leaving 16 bases between them. In germline, CDR1 is MDHEN, CDR2 SYDVKM. The CDR3 is 14 amino acids. CDR3 in DNA: TGTGCCAGCGCCATTTATGGTACGGATCAGCCCCAGCATTTT. It yields the protein CASAIYGTDQPQHF. Full variable domain (remainder filled in from reference TRBV28 and TRBJ1-5): DVKVTQSSRYLVKRTGEKVFLECVQDMDHENMFWYRQDPGLGLRLIYFSYDVKMKEKGDIPEGYSVSREKKERFSLILESASTNQTSMYLCASAIYGTDQPQHFGDGTRLSIL.

This clone appeared once. This chain joins TRBV28 and TRBJ2-7; 8 bases fit TRBD1. With 1 base clipped from V and 7 bases from J, the junction kept 6 bases outside the gene matches. The CDR3 is made up of 14 amino acids. Germline lookup yields CDR1 MDHEN and CDR2 SYDVKM. In DNA, the CDR3 is TGTGCCAGCAGTTTATCAGGGACAGGTCGGGAGCAGTACGTC. Its protein is CASSLSGTGREQYV.

The genes are TRBV12-3 or TRBV12-4 and TRBJ1-2; 9 bases are a match to TRBD1. CDR3 size: 13 residues. Trimming at V came to 5 bases and at J to 8 bases, leaving 6 bases not matched to a gene. The CDR3 sequence is CASSANRGQGYTF. DNA of the CDR3: TGTGCCAGCAGTGCGAACAGGGGGCAGGGCTACACCTTC.

The chain links TRBV7-2 to TRBJ2-3; D is unresolved. V was pared by 3 bases and J by 6 bases, with 4 bases between. Germline lookup yields CDR1 SGHTA and CDR2 FQGNSA. The CDR3 covers 11 residues. CDR3 loop: CASSFGDTQYF. The CDR3 coding sequence is TGTGCCAGCAGCTTCGGGGATACGCAGTATTTT.

The rearrangement joins TRBV10-1 to TRBJ2-3; 8 bases map to TRBD2. The junction had 7 bases not matched to a gene; V was cut back by 3 bases and J by 2 bases. The CDR3 spans 16 residues. From germline, CDR1 is WNHNN and CDR2 SYGVQD (reference sequence). In DNA, the CDR3 is TGCGCCAGCAGTGAAAGAGCGGGGGACTCCACAGATACGCAGTATTTT. Amino acid sequence: CASSERAGDSTDTQYF.